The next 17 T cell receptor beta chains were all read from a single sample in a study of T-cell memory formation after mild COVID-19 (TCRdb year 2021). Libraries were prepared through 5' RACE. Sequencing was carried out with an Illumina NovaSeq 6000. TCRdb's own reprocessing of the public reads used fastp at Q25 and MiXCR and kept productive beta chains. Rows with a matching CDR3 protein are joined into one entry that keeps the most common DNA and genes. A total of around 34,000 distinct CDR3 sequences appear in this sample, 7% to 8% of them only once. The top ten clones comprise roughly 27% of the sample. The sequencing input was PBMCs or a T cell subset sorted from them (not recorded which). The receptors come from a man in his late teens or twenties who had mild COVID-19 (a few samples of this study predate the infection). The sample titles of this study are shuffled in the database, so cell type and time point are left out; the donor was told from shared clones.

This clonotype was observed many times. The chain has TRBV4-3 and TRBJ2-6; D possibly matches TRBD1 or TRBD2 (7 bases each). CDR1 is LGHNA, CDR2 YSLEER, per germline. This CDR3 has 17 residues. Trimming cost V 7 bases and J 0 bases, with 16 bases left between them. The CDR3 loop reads CASTRGDSSSGANVLTF. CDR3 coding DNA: TGCGCCAGCACCCGGGGGGACAGCAGCTCTGGGGCCAACGTCCTGACTTTC.

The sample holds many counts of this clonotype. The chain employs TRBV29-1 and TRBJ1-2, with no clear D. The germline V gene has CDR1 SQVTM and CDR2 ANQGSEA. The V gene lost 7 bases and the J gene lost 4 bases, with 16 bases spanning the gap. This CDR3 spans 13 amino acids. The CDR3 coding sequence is TGCAGCGCCGTAACAGAGAATCTCTATGGCTACACCTTC. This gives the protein CSAVTENLYGYTF.

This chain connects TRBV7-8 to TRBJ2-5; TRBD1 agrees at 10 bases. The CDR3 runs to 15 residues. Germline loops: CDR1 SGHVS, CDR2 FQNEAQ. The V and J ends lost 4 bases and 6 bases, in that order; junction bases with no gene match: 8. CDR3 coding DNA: TGTGCCAGCAGCTGGGGACAGGGGAGAGGACAGACCCAGTACTTC. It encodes CASSWGQGRGQTQYF.

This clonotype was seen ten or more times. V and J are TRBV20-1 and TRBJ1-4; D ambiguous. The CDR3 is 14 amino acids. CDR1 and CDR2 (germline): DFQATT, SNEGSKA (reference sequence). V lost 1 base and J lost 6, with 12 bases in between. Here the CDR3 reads CSARVPGMDEKLFF. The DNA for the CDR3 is TGCAGTGCTAGAGTGCCGGGGATGGATGAAAAACTGTTTTTT.

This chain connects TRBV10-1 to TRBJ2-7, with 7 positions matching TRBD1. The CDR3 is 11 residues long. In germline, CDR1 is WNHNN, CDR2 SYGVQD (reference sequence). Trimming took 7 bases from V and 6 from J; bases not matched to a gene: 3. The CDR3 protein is CASIQGSEQYV. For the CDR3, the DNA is TGCGCCAGCATACAGGGGTCCGAGCAGTACGTC.

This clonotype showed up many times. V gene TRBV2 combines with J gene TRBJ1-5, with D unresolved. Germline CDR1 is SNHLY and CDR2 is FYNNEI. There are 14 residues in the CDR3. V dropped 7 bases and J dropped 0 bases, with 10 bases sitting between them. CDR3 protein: CASTGSISNQPQHF. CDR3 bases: TGTGCCAGCACGGGAAGCATTAGCAATCAGCCCCAGCATTTT.

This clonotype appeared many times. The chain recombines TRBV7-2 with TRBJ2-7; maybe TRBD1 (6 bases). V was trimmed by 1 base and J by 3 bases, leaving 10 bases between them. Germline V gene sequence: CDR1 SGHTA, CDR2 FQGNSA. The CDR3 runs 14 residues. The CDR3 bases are TGTGCCAGCAGCTTAGAAAGGGGGTACTACGAGCAGTACGTC. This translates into CASSLERGYYEQYV.

CDR3 in DNA: TGTGCCAGCAGCTTAGCAGGGAACCACGAGCAGTACGTC. It encodes CASSLAGNHEQYV. The rearrangement joins TRBV7-9 to TRBJ2-7; D remains unclear. The CDR3 has 13 residues. V lost 0 bases and J 5 bases, leaving 8 bases between the germline ends. Germline loops: CDR1 SEHNR, CDR2 FQNEAQ (reference sequence).

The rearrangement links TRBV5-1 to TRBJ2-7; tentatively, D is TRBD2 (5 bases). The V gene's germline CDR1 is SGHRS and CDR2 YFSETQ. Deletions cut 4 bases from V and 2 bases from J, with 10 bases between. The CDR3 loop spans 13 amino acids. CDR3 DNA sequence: TGCGCCAGCAGCCCGGAGGTGGCCTACGAGCAGTACTTC. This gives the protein CASSPEVAYEQYF.

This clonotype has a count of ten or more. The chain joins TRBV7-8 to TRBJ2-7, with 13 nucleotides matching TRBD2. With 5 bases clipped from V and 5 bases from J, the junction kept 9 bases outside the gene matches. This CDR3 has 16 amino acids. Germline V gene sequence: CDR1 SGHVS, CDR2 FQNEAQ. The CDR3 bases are TGTGCCAGCAGCGCAAGCGGACTAGCGGGGGCAGACGAGCAGTACTTC. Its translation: CASSASGLAGADEQYF. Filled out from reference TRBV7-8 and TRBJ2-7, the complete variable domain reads GAGVSQSPRYKVAKRGQDVALRCDPISGHVSLFWYQQALGQGPEFLTYFQNEAQLDKSGLPSDRFFAERPEGSVSTLKIQRTQQEDSAVYLCASSASGLAGADEQYFGPGTRLTVT.

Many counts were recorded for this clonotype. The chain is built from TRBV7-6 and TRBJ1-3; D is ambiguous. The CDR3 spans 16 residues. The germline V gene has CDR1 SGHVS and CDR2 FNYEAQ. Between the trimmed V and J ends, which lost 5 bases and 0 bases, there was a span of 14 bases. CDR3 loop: CASSPNLYISGNTIYF. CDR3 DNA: TGTGCCAGCAGCCCCAACCTCTATATCTCTGGAAACACCATATATTTT. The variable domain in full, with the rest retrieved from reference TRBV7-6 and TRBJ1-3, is GAGVSQSPRYKVTKRGQDVALRCDPISGHVSLYWYRQALGQGPEFLTYFNYEAQQDKSGLPNDRFSAERPEGSISTLTIQRTEQRDSAMYRCASSPNLYISGNTIYFGEGSWLTVV.

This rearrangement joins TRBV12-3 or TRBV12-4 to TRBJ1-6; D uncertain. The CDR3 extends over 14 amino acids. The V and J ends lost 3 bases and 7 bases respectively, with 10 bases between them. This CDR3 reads CASSFLDGNSPLHF. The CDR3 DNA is TGTGCCAGCAGTTTCCTGGACGGAAATTCACCCCTCCACTTT.

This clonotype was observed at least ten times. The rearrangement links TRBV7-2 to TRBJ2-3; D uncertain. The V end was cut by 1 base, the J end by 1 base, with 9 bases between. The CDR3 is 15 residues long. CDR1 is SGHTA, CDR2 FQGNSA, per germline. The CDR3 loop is CASSLVVFGTDTQYF. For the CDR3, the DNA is TGTGCCAGCAGCTTAGTAGTGTTCGGCACAGATACGCAGTATTTT. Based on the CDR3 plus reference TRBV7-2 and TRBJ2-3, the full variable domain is GAGVSQSPSNKVTEKGKDVELRCDPISGHTALYWYRQSLGQGLEFLIYFQGNSAPDKSGLPSDRFSAERTGGSVSTLTIQRTQQEDSAVYLCASSLVVFGTDTQYFGPGTRLTVL.

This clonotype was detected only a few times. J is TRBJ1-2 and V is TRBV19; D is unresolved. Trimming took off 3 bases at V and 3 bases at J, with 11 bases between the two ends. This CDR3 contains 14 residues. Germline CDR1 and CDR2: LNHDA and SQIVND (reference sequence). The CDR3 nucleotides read TGTGCCAGTAGTATCGACGGCCGGTACTATGGCTACACCTTC. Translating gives CASSIDGRYYGYTF.

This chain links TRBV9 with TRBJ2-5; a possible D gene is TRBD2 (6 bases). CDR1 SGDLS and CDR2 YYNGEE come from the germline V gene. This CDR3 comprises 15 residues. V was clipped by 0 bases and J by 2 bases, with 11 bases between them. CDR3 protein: CASSVVSGGQETQYF. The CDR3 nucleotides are TGTGCCAGCAGCGTAGTCAGCGGAGGGCAAGAGACCCAGTACTTC.

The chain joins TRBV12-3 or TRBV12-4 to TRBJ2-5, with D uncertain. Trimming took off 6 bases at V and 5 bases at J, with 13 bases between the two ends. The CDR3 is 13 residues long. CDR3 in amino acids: CASSHPSRETQYF. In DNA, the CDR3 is TGTGCCAGCAGCCACCCAAGCCGGGAGACCCAGTACTTC.

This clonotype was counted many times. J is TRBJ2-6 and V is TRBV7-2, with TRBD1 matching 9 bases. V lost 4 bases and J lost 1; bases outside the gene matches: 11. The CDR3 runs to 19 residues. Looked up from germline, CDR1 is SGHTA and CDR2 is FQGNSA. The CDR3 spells CASSSRGVDRGSGANVLTF. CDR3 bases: TGTGCCAGCAGCTCCCGAGGAGTGGACAGGGGTTCTGGGGCCAACGTCCTGACTTTC.